This TCR beta chain came from a study of cytomegalovirus exposure and HLA in healthy donors. The study ran its PCR with 60 Vbeta and 13 Jbeta primers. Sequencing was performed with immunoSEQ multiplex PCR; in TCRdb, only in-frame clones are kept and a portion is missing. This repertoire shows about 160,000 clones, approximately 79% found once; its top ten account for about 2%. Details on this clone: As yet, its antigen is unknown.

Study-wide results and limits: As immune exposure information, only CMV serostatus was available. TRBV6-2, TRBV6-3 and some other V segments were unresolvable in 87-base-pair reads. Prediction of most subjects' HLA-A and HLA-B alleles by TCR beta sequences was reportedly accurate.

This CDR3 is built from 15 residues. Germline V gene lookup returns CDR1 LGHNA and CDR2 YSLEER. The V gene end was trimmed by 5 bases and the J gene end by 0 bases; junction bases not matched to a gene: 4. The specimen sequenced was PBMCs. The V and J genes are TRBV4-3 and TRBJ2-1; TRBD2 aligns across 7 bases. This sequence was found in a man aged 35 to 55 in good health and CMV-seronegative. The DNA of the CDR3 is TGCGCCAGCAGCAGGGGCGGGAGCTCCTACAATGAGCAGTTCTTC. Translated: CASSRGGSSYNEQFF.